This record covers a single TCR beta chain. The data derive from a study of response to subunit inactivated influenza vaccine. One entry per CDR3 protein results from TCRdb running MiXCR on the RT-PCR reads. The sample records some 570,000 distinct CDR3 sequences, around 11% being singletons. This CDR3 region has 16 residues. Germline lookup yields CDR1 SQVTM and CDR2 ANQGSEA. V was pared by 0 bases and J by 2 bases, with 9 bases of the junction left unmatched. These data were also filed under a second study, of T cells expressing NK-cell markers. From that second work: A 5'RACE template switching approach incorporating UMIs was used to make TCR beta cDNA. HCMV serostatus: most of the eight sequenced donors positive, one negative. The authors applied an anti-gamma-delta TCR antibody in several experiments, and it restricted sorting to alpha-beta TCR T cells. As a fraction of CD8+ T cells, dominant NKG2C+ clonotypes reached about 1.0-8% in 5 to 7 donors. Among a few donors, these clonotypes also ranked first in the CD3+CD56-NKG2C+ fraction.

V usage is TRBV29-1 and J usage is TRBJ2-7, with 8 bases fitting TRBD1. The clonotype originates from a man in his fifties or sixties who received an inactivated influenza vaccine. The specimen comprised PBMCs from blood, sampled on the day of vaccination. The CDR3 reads CSVEDMGTGGTYEQYF. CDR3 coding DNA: TGCAGCGTTGAAGATATGGGGACAGGCGGCACCTACGAGCAGTACTTC.